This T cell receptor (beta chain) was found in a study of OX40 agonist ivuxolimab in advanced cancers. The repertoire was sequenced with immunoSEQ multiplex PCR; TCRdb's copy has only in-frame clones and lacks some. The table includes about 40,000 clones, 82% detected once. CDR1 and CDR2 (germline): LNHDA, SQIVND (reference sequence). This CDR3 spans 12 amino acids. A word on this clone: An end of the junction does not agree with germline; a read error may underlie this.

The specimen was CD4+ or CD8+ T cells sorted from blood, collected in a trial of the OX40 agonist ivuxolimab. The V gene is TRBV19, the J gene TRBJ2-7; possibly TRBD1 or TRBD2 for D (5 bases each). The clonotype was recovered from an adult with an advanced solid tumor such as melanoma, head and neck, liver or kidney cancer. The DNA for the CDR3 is TGTGCCAGTAGAGAAACTCCCGGGACCGTGGTATTC. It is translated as CASRETPGTVVF.